The 20 T cell receptor beta chains below come from one sample, sequenced in a study of T cells in Graves' hyperthyroidism and ophthalmopathy. TCR beta CDR3 region amplification was performed from RNA transcripts. Initially, a first-round RT-PCR of the TCR CDR3 employed the HTBI primer set. TCRdb recomputed calls from the multiplex PCR reads with MiXCR, one row per CDR3 protein. This table holds under 400,000 distinct CDR3 sequences, approximately 15% found once. The sequencing input was blood. These receptors all come from a woman aged 55-70 years with Graves' hyperthyroidism.

This clonotype was seen ten or more times. The CDR3: CASSFAGRTQETQYF. In DNA form, the CDR3 reads TGTGCCAGCAGCTTCGCCGGACGAACACAAGAGACCCAGTACTTC. V usage is TRBV6-1 and J usage is TRBJ2-5; D remains unclear. The CDR3 is made up of 15 amino acids. Germline V gene lookup returns CDR1 MNHNS and CDR2 SASEGT. V gave up 6 bases and J gave up 2 bases, with 16 bases separating them.

This clonotype was observed at least ten times. The V gene is TRBV20-1, the J gene TRBJ2-5; the match to TRBD2 covers 9 bases. The germline V gene encodes CDR1 DFQATT and CDR2 SNEGSKA (reference sequence). V lost 6 bases to trimming and J lost 5 bases; unmatched junction nucleotides: 10. The CDR3 has 14 amino acids. DNA for the CDR3: TGCAGTGCCCAAGTTCCTAGCGGGATTGAGACCCAGTACTTC. It yields the protein CSAQVPSGIETQYF.

In this sample, this clonotype turned up many times. V is TRBV5-1 and J is TRBJ2-1, with D maybe TRBD2 (6 bases). The CDR3 loop spans 14 amino acids. Looked up from germline, CDR1 is SGHRS and CDR2 is YFSETQ. The ends were cut back, 0 bases at V and 10 bases at J, with 14 bases in the middle. The CDR3 region has the DNA TGCGCCAGCAGCTTGGAGGGGACTCCGAGCGAGCAGTTCTTC. Its protein is CASSLEGTPSEQFF.

Ten or more counts support this clonotype. The chain links TRBV7-2 to TRBJ2-7, with 7 bases lining up with TRBD1. CDR3 length: 12 residues. V lost 6 bases, J lost 8 bases, and 7 bases stayed unmatched. Germline assignment: CDR1 SGHTA and CDR2 FQGNSA. DNA for the CDR3: TGTGCCAGCAGTTACAGGGGTAGTCAGCAGTACTTC. Residues: CASSYRGSQQYF.

This clonotype was found many times. V usage is TRBV3-1 and J usage is TRBJ1-2; 8 bases are shared with TRBD1. V shed 4 bases, J shed 4 bases, and the junction held 5 bases outside the gene matches. Germline CDR1 LGHDT, CDR2 YNNKEL (reference sequence). The CDR3 runs 14 residues. The CDR3 reads CASSRGQGSYGYTF. The CDR3 nucleotides read TGTGCCAGCAGCCGCGGACAGGGATCCTATGGCTACACCTTC. Drawing the rest from reference TRBV3-1 and TRBJ1-2, the complete variable domain is DTAVSQTPKYLVTQMGNDKSIKCEQNLGHDTMYWYKQDSKKFLKIMFSYNNKELIINETVPNRFSPKSPDKAHLNLHINSLELGDSAVYFCASSRGQGSYGYTFGSGTRLTVV.

The rearrangement links TRBV5-1 to TRBJ2-5; TRBD2 matches 13 bases. V lost 4 bases, J lost 5 bases, and 8 bases stayed unmatched. Looked up from germline, CDR1 is SGHRS and CDR2 is YFSETQ. This CDR3 comprises 16 residues. The CDR3 DNA reads TGCGCCAGCAGCCTTGGACTAGCGGGGGTCGGGGAGACCCAGTACTTC. The encoded protein is CASSLGLAGVGETQYF.

V and J are TRBV4-2 and TRBJ2-2; D not resolved. Germline V gene lookup returns CDR1 LGHNA and CDR2 YNFKEQ. The CDR3 spans 16 residues. With 0 bases removed from V and 5 bases from J, the gap between germline ends came to 13 bases. CDR3 bases: TGTGCCAGCAGCCAAGATAGGGCCGACATTACCGGGGAGCTGTTTTTT. Protein: CASSQDRADITGELFF.

This clonotype was seen only a few times. The chain carries TRBV4-1 and TRBJ2-1; 10 positions agree with TRBD2. Trimming took 3 bases from V and 4 from J; bases not matched to a gene: 6. This CDR3 has 16 residues. Germline CDR1 is MGHRA and CDR2 is YSYEKL. The CDR3 spells CASSQITSGMYNEQFF. The CDR3 region has the DNA TGCGCCAGCAGCCAGATAACTAGCGGGATGTACAATGAGCAGTTCTTC.

The chain is built from TRBV12-3 or TRBV12-4 and TRBJ2-3; 8 positions match TRBD2. V lost 7 bases and J lost 1; bases outside the gene matches: 16. The CDR3 spans 18 residues. The CDR3 is CASNSSHRLAYRTDTQYF. As DNA, the CDR3 is TGTGCCAGCAACTCCTCCCACCGACTAGCGTATCGCACAGATACGCAGTATTTT.

This clonotype has a count of ten or more. The chain carries TRBV29-1 and TRBJ1-2, with a weak D call TRBD1 (6 bases). Between the trimmed V and J ends, which lost 1 base and 6 bases, there was a span of 9 bases. Germline CDR1 is SQVTM and CDR2 is ANQGSEA. The CDR3 is made up of 12 amino acids. The CDR3 spells CSVEAGADGYTF. CDR3 in DNA: TGCAGCGTTGAAGCAGGGGCAGATGGCTACACCTTC.

This clonotype was detected ten times or more. This rearrangement joins TRBV27 to TRBJ1-5; possibly TRBD1 for D (5 bases). Germline V lookup: CDR1 MNHEY, CDR2 SMNVEV (reference sequence). The CDR3 is made up of 14 amino acids. Trimming stripped 2 bases from V and 3 bases from J, with 8 bases between. The chain's CDR3 is CASSLPGPNQPQHF. In nucleotides, the CDR3 is TGTGCCAGCAGTTTACCAGGGCCCAATCAGCCCCAGCATTTT.

This clonotype was detected many times. The CDR3 here is CASSLESWVGELFF. In DNA, the CDR3 is TGTGCCAGCAGCTTAGAATCGTGGGTCGGGGAGCTGTTTTTT. This rearrangement joins TRBV11-2 to TRBJ2-2; no definite D call. Trimming took 0 bases from V and 7 from J, leaving 9 bases between them. There are 14 residues in the CDR3. CDR1 is SGHAT and CDR2 is FQNNGV in the germline V gene.

This clonotype was seen many times. The gene calls are TRBV3-1 and TRBJ2-2, with unresolved D. The germline V gene encodes CDR1 LGHDT and CDR2 YNNKEL (reference sequence). CDR3 length equals 13 residues. V was clipped by 5 bases and J by 4 bases, with 8 bases between them. DNA of the CDR3: TGTGCCAGCAGCTGGCGGAGCACCGGGGAGCTGTTTTTT. Encoded protein: CASSWRSTGELFF.

This clonotype was seen repeatedly, ten times or more. The rearrangement uses TRBV6-6 and TRBJ1-6; 7 bases agree with TRBD1. CDR1 and CDR2 (germline): MNHNY, SVGAGI (reference sequence). This CDR3 is built from 17 residues. Losses at the gene ends were 0 bases for V and 1 base for J; bases not matched to a gene: 3. CDR3 DNA: TGTGCCAGCAGTTACTCCATGACAGGGTCCTATAATTCACCCCTCCACTTT. Encoded protein: CASSYSMTGSYNSPLHF.

This clonotype was counted ten times or more. The chain couples TRBV2 to TRBJ2-3; 10 nucleotides agree with TRBD2. The CDR3 contains 16 residues. V shed 5 bases, J shed 5 bases, and the junction held 10 bases outside the gene matches. Germline values: CDR1 SNHLY, CDR2 FYNNEI. CDR3 DNA: TGTGCCAGCAGTCTCGGACTAGCGGTGGGGGAAGATACGCAGTATTTT. This translates into CASSLGLAVGEDTQYF. Full variable domain (rest looked up from reference TRBV2 and TRBJ2-3): EPEVTQTPSHQVTQMGQEVILRCVPISNHLYFYWYRQILGQKVEFLVSFYNNEISEKSEIFDDQFSVERPDGSNFTLKIRSTKLEDSAMYFCASSLGLAVGEDTQYFGPGTRLTVL.

This clonotype was seen repeatedly, ten times or more. The chain carries TRBV5-4 and TRBJ2-1, with 9 nucleotides matching TRBD1. V gave up 3 bases and J gave up 3 bases; unmatched junction bases: 7. CDR1 is SGHNT and CDR2 is YYREEE in the germline V gene (reference sequence). The CDR3 is 16 residues long. CDR3 sequence: CASSSGTGTHYNEQFF. The CDR3 region has the DNA TGTGCCAGCAGCTCCGGGACAGGGACCCACTACAATGAGCAGTTCTTC.

This clonotype was observed at least ten times. The chain recombines TRBV9 with TRBJ2-7; no firm D call. The CDR3 contains 14 residues. The V gene's germline CDR1 is SGDLS and CDR2 YYNGEE. Trimming removed 4 bases at V and 1 base at J, with 12 bases between. CDR3 bases: TGTGCCAGCAGCCCGATGACGTTTTCCTACGAGCAGTACTTC. As protein: CASSPMTFSYEQYF.

This clonotype was picked up many times. J is TRBJ2-5 and V is TRBV20-1; TRBD1 aligns across 7 bases. Germline V CDR1 and CDR2: DFQATT, SNEGSKA (reference sequence). CDR3 length: 16 amino acids. Germline trimming cut 1 base from V and 5 bases from J; bases unmatched to any gene: 13. CDR3 protein: CSARAPRQGVRETQYF. CDR3 nucleotides: TGCAGTGCTAGAGCCCCGAGACAGGGCGTGCGGGAGACCCAGTACTTC.

This clonotype came up many times. The V call is TRBV2, the J call TRBJ1-1; TRBD1 is a possible D gene (5 bases). There are 14 residues in the CDR3. The germline V gene encodes CDR1 SNHLY and CDR2 FYNNEI. V gave up 6 bases and J gave up 1 base, with 12 bases separating them. The CDR3 sequence: CASSTGLANTEAFF. In DNA, the CDR3 is TGTGCCAGCAGCACGGGACTCGCGAACACTGAAGCTTTCTTT.

The rearrangement uses TRBV28 and TRBJ2-3, with D uncertain. The CDR3 runs 10 residues. The germline V and J ends were trimmed by 5 bases and 8 bases, with 5 bases remaining between them. Germline V CDR1 and CDR2: MDHEN, SYDVKM. CDR3 DNA sequence: TGTGCCAGCAGTCGGGCTACGCAGTATTTT. It is translated as CASSRATQYF.